The entry that follows covers one TCR beta chain sequence. These data are taken from a study of blood T cell repertoires in COVID-19. The table came from immunoSEQ multiplex PCR; TCRdb's copy has only in-frame clones and leaves some out. The sample lists 150,000 or so clones; roughly 79% were seen once. The ends lost 4 bases at V and 2 bases at J; junction bases unmatched: 13. This CDR3 region has 17 residues. Germline V gene sequence: CDR1 SGHTA, CDR2 FQGNSA. This sequence was found in a woman older than 75 with acute or convalescent COVID-19. This chain links TRBV7-2 with TRBJ2-7, with 8 bases identical to TRBD2. The sequenced sample consisted of peripheral blood. Here the CDR3 reads CASSSNGGLAGTYEQYF. The CDR3 nucleotides read TGTGCCAGCAGCTCCAATGGAGGTTTAGCGGGAACCTACGAGCAGTACTTC.